Shown below are 15 T cell receptor beta chains from a single sample sequenced in a study of CD8+ T cells in alopecia areata. Regarding treatment: oral pan-JAK inhibitor, 5-10 mg twice daily. Extraction and reverse transcription of RNA yielded cDNA as the sequencing template. The table came from immunoSEQ multiplex PCR; TCRdb's copy has only in-frame clones and leaves some out. The sample records about 210,000 clones, over 40% being singletons. The sample consisted of CD4+ T cells sorted from blood, taken at roughly week 36, from a patient treated with tofacitinib. The source of these receptors is a human donor with alopecia areata.

The chain is built from TRBV5-4 and TRBJ2-1; 11 bases match TRBD2. This CDR3 has 15 residues. V gave up 3 bases and J gave up 5 bases; unmatched junction bases: 4. Germline assignment: CDR1 SGHNT and CDR2 YYREEE (reference sequence). The CDR3 DNA sequence: TGTGCCAGCAGCTCAACGGGACTAGCGGACAATGAGCAGTTCTTC. It is translated as CASSSTGLADNEQFF.

This clone was detected once. The chain uses TRBV7-2 and TRBJ2-3; tentative D call: TRBD2 (5 bases). Germline CDR1 and CDR2: SGHTA and FQGNSA. V was trimmed by 3 bases and J by 5 bases, leaving 6 bases between them. The CDR3 has 12 residues. The CDR3 spells CASSLREDTQYF. The CDR3 DNA follows: TGTGCCAGCAGCTTGAGGGAAGATACGCAGTATTTT.

To note about this clone: The same CDR3 arises from other DNA sequences in this sample as well. In DNA, the CDR3 is TGTGCCTGGAGCAAACAGGAAAATCAGCCCCAGCATTTT. This gives the protein CAWSKQENQPQHF. The chain carries TRBV30 and TRBJ1-5, with a possible D match to TRBD1 (5 bases). This CDR3 contains 13 residues. Trimming shortened V by 3 bases and J by 4 bases, and 10 bases separated the two germline ends. Germline V gives CDR1 GTSNPN, CDR2 SVGIG (reference sequence).

This rearrangement joins TRBV4-3 to TRBJ2-7; D gene ambiguous. The CDR3 extends over 13 amino acids. The germline V gene encodes CDR1 LGHNA and CDR2 YSLEER. Between the trimmed V and J ends, which lost 0 bases and 2 bases, there was a span of 5 bases. The CDR3 sequence: CASSQDGTYEQYF. The CDR3 DNA reads as TGCGCCAGCAGCCAAGATGGTACCTACGAGCAGTACTTC.

There are many counts of this clone. The chain employs TRBV6-6 and TRBJ1-5; TRBD1 aligns across 10 bases. CDR3 length equals 15 residues. The trim removed 6 bases at V and 6 bases at J, leaving 8 bases unmatched. Germline-derived CDR1 and CDR2 are MNHNY and SVGAGI (reference sequence). The CDR3 spells CASSLGQGESQPQHF. The CDR3 coding sequence is TGTGCCAGCAGCCTCGGACAGGGGGAGAGTCAGCCCCAGCATTTT.

The chain couples TRBV7-9 to TRBJ2-2; D call uncertain. Trimming cost V 1 base and J 2 bases, with 11 bases left between them. The CDR3 extends over 16 amino acids. Germline V gene data show CDR1 as SEHNR and CDR2 as FQNEAQ (reference sequence). This CDR3 reads CASSLDVAFNTGELFF. The CDR3 region has the DNA TGTGCCAGCAGCTTAGATGTAGCATTTAACACCGGGGAGCTGTTTTTT.

The V and J genes are TRBV15 and TRBJ1-2, with unresolved D. The CDR3 length is 13 residues. V lost 0 bases to trimming and J lost 8 bases, with 10 bases between them. CDR1 and CDR2 from the germline V gene are LNHNV and YYDKDF (reference sequence). The CDR3 loop is CATSRDRSVGYTF. CDR3 in DNA: TGTGCCACCAGCAGAGACAGGTCCGTCGGCTACACCTTC.

The chain couples TRBV7-7 to TRBJ2-5, with 11 bases aligning to TRBD2. The junction had 4 bases not matched to a gene; V was cut back by 5 bases and J by 5 bases. In germline, CDR1 is SSHAT, CDR2 FNYEAQ (reference sequence). The CDR3 spans 14 residues. The CDR3 DNA reads as TGTGCCAGCAGCCCCCGGACTAGCGGGGAGACCCAGTACTTC. Translating it yields CASSPRTSGETQYF.

Here the CDR3 reads CASSSGTGRAYEQYF. The CDR3 region has the DNA TGCGCCAGCAGCTCGGGGACAGGGAGGGCCTACGAGCAGTACTTC. V usage is TRBV5-1 and J usage is TRBJ2-7, with 9 bases aligning to TRBD1. This CDR3 has 15 residues. Per the germline V gene, CDR1 is SGHRS and CDR2 is YFSETQ. V dropped 3 bases and J dropped 2; count of bases not matched to a gene: 6.

The gene calls are TRBV9 and TRBJ2-3; 8 nucleotides align to TRBD2. Unmatched junction bases numbered 9, after V lost 4 bases and J lost 2 bases. Germline V CDR1 and CDR2: SGDLS, YYNGEE. The CDR3 is 16 residues long. The CDR3 DNA follows: TGTGCCAGCAGCACAAGATTAGCGGGACTCACAGATACGCAGTATTTT. It codes for CASSTRLAGLTDTQYF.

J is TRBJ1-2 and V is TRBV29-1; 8 bases match TRBD1. Germline V gene sequence: CDR1 SQVTM, CDR2 ANQGSEA. V gave up 6 bases and J gave up 8 bases; unmatched junction bases: 5. CDR3 size: 11 residues. The chain's CDR3 is CSVGQGWGYTF. The CDR3 coding sequence is TGCAGCGTAGGACAGGGCTGGGGCTACACCTTC.

This chain links TRBV13 with TRBJ2-2, with D unclear. Germline CDR1 is PRHDT and CDR2 is FYEKMQ (reference sequence). Trimming stripped 3 bases from V and 0 bases from J, with 14 bases between. CDR3 size: 17 residues. CDR3 sequence: CASSFHIQPTNTGELFF. DNA of the CDR3: TGTGCCAGCAGCTTCCACATTCAGCCCACGAACACCGGGGAGCTGTTTTTT.

This clone has only a few counts. The J gene is TRBJ1-5, the V gene TRBV30; no clear D gene. This CDR3 has 15 amino acids. CDR1 and CDR2 from the germline V gene are GTSNPN and SVGIG (reference sequence). V was pared by 1 base and J by 0 bases, with 10 bases between. CDR3 bases: TGTGCCTGGAGTGCCCCCGCGGGTAGCAATCAGCCCCAGCATTTT. It is translated as CAWSAPAGSNQPQHF.

The chain uses TRBV7-2 and TRBJ2-5; D unclear. V shed 5 bases and J shed 4 bases, with 17 bases lying between them. The CDR3 contains 15 residues. Germline V gene sequence: CDR1 SGHTA, CDR2 FQGNSA. DNA of the CDR3: TGTGCCAGCAGCCCGATGAGAGGAGTGTTAGAGACCCAGTACTTC. It translates to CASSPMRGVLETQYF.

V is TRBV13 and J is TRBJ1-2; 11 positions agree with TRBD1. Per germline, CDR1 PRHDT and CDR2 FYEKMQ (reference sequence). V shed 4 bases and J 7 bases; nucleotides not matched to a gene: 8. The CDR3 is 15 amino acids. CDR3 in amino acids: CASSSRMGQGGGYTF. Here the CDR3 DNA reads TGTGCCAGCAGCTCCCGTATGGGACAGGGGGGTGGCTACACCTTC.